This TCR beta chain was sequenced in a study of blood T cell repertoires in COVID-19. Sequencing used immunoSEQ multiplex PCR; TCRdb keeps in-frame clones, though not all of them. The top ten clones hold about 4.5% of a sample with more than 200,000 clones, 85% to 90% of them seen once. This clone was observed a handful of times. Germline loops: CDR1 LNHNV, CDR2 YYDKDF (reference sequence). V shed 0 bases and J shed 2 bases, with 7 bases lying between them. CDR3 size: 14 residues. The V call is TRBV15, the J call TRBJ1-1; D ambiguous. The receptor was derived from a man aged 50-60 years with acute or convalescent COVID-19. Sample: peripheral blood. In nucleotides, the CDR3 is TGTGCCACCAGCAGAGATTTGGCTAACACTGAAGCTTTCTTT. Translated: CATSRDLANTEAFF.